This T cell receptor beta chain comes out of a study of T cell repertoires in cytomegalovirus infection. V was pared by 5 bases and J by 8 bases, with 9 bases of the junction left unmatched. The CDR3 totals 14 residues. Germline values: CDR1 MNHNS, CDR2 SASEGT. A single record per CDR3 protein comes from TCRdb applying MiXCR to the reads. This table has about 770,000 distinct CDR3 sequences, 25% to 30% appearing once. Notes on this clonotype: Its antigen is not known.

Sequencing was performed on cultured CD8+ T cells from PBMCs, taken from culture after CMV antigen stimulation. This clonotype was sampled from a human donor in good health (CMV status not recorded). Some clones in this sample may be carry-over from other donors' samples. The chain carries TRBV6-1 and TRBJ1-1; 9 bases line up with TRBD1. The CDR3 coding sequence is TGTGCCAGCAGTAATTTGCGGGACAGGGTCGAAGCTTTCTTT. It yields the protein CASSNLRDRVEAFF.